The sequence of this T cell receptor (beta chain) was determined in a study of T cell responses to AZD1222 COVID-19 vaccine. The study's findings and limits: Donors were chiefly white British, with a greater number of females, and clonal diversity was perhaps underestimated. The reported proportion of spike-specific TCRs targeting unmutated variant regions was nearly half.

This CDR3 has 18 residues. The germline gives CDR1 SGHTA, CDR2 FQGNSA. V lost 1 base and J 0 bases, leaving 19 bases between the germline ends. This clone was counted a single time. Its target is unknown. TCRdb's copy holds only in-frame clones and misses some; the assay was immunoSEQ multiplex PCR. Here the sample spans roughly 150,000 clones, 90% to 95% being singletons. The source is an adult who received the AZD1222 COVID-19 vaccine. The sequencing used peripheral blood, collected 28 days after the second AZD1222 dose. The rearrangement links TRBV7-2 to TRBJ2-7; D perhaps matches TRBD2 (5 bases). Here the CDR3 DNA reads TGTGCCAGCAGCTTAGTTCGCTTAGGGTCGGGGAGCTCCTACGAGCAGTACTTC. Protein sequence: CASSLVRLGSGSSYEQYF.